This TCR beta chain was recorded in a study of shared clonotypes between healthy human individuals. Comments on this clone: Antigen unknown.

Findings and caveats of the study: Sampling included only blood; tissue repertoires likely differ. An expected dependence of interdonor clonotype sharing on sequencing depth was noted.

Germline-derived CDR1 and CDR2 are GTSNPN and SVGIG (reference sequence). V lost 0 bases and J 3 bases, leaving 8 bases between the germline ends. CDR3 size: 13 residues. Each unsorted PBMC replicate got 300 ng genomic DNA, tens of thousands of genomes. Some clones are missing from TCRdb's copy, which holds only in-frame ones; the method was immunoSEQ multiplex PCR. The table includes 400,000 to 500,000 clones, around 80% detected once. The gene calls are TRBV30 and TRBJ1-1; no definite D call. The sequenced sample consisted of PBMCs. This TCR derives from a woman aged 40 to 50 in good health. Some clones in this sample may be carry-over from other donors' samples. The CDR3, as DNA: TGTGCCTGGAGTGTAGAGTGGGACACTGAAGCTTTCTTT. Its translation: CAWSVEWDTEAFF.